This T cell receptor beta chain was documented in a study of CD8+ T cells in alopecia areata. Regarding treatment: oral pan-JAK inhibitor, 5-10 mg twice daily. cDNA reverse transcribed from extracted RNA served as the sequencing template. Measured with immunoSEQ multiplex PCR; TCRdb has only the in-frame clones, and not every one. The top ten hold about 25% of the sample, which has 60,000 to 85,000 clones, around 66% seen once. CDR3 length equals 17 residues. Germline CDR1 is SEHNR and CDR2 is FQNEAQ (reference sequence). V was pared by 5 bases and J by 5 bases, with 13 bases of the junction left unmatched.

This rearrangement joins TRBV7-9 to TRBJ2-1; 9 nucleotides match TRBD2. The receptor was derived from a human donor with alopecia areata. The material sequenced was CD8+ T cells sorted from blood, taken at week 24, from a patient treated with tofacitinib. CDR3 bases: TGTGCCAGCAGCCCGAGCCCCCTAGCGGGGACCAACAATGAGCAGTTCTTC. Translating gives CASSPSPLAGTNNEQFF. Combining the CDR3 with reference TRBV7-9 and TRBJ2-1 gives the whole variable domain DTGVSQNPRHKITKRGQNVTFRCDPISEHNRLYWYRQTLGQGPEFLTYFQNEAQLEKSRLLSDRFSAERPKGSFSTLEIQRTEQGDSAMYLCASSPSPLAGTNNEQFFGPGTRLTVL.